The 5 T cell receptor beta chains given below trace back to one sample, sequenced in a study of blood T cells in healthy people across ages. For the second PCR, which ran for about 7 to 12 cycles, a sample-barcoded 5' primer and a J-beta primer mix were used. Each CDR3 protein gets one entry after TCRdb re-called the 5' RACE reads with MiXCR. The sample has over 1,300,000 distinct CDR3 sequences, around 55% seen once; the top ten hold 6.5% to 8.5%. Sequences were obtained from blood. The receptors were gathered from a man younger than 35 in good health.

This clonotype has only a few counts. The gene calls are TRBV6-5 and TRBJ2-5; 9 bases are a match to TRBD1. CDR3 length: 14 residues. The germline V gene encodes CDR1 MNHEY and CDR2 SVGAGI. V trimming: 7 bases; J trimming: 1 base; junction bases outside the gene matches: 4. CDR3 sequence reads: CASKKTGGQETQYF. The DNA of the CDR3 is TGTGCCAGCAAGAAGACAGGGGGCCAAGAGACCCAGTACTTC.

The chain recombines TRBV4-1 with TRBJ2-3; the match to TRBD2 covers 13 bases. CDR3 length: 20 amino acids. CDR1 and CDR2 (germline): MGHRA, YSYEKL. The junction had 10 bases not matched to a gene; V was cut back by 1 base and J by 0 bases. This CDR3 reads CASSQVPGLAGRYSTDTQYF. The CDR3 DNA reads TGCGCCAGCAGCCAAGTGCCGGGACTAGCGGGGAGATATAGCACAGATACGCAGTATTTT.

This chain links TRBV27 with TRBJ2-5; D may be TRBD1 or TRBD2 (6 bases each). Per germline, CDR1 MNHEY and CDR2 SMNVEV (reference sequence). Trimming left V 11 bases short and J 4 bases short, with 20 bases between. The CDR3 sequence is 14 residues long. The CDR3 DNA reads as TGTGCCCAGGGGTTAGCGGCCTCGTCAGAGACCCAGTACTTC. Its translation is CAQGLAASSETQYF.

The CDR3 region is CASRPLGRQETQYF. The CDR3 DNA reads TGTGCCAGCAGACCCCTGGGACGCCAAGAGACCCAGTACTTC. This chain connects TRBV6-5 to TRBJ2-5, with D perhaps matching TRBD1 or TRBD2 (5 bases each). The germline V gene has CDR1 MNHEY and CDR2 SVGAGI. The CDR3 extends over 14 amino acids. Trimming shortened V by 6 bases and J by 1 base, and 12 bases separated the two germline ends.

In its sample, this clonotype was seen a few times. Here the CDR3 DNA reads TGTGCCAGCAGAACCGGGACTATCAATCTTGATACGCAGTATTTT. It is translated as CASRTGTINLDTQYF. The chain uses TRBV28 and TRBJ2-3; 7 bases are a match to TRBD2. From germline, CDR1 is MDHEN and CDR2 SYDVKM. The ends lost 6 bases at V and 6 bases at J; junction bases unmatched: 12. The length of the CDR3 is 15 residues.